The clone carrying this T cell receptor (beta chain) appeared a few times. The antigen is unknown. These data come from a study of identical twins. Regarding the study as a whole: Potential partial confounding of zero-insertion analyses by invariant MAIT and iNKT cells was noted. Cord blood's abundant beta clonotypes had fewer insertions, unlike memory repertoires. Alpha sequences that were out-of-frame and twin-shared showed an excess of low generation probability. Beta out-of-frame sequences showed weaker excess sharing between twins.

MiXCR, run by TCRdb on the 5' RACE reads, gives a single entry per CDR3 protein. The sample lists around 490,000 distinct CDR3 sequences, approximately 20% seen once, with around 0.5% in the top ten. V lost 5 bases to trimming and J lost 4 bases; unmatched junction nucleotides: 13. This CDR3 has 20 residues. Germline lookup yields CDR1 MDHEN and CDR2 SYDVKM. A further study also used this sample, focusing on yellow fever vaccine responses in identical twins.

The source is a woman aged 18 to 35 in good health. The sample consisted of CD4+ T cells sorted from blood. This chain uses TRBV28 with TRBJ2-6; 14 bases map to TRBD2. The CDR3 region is CASSPLRGLAGDSGANVLTF. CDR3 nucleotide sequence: TGTGCCAGCAGTCCCTTGCGGGGACTAGCGGGAGATTCAGGGGCCAACGTCCTGACTTTC.